This entry lists 16 T cell receptor beta chains sequenced from one sample in a study of T-cell memory formation after mild COVID-19. TCRdb reprocessed the 5' RACE reads with MiXCR, giving one entry per CDR3 protein. The table shows a few hundred thousand distinct CDR3 sequences, with about 20% occurring only once. Sequenced sample: PBMCs or a T cell subset sorted from them (not recorded which). These receptors originate from an adult woman who had mild COVID-19 (a few samples of this study predate the infection). Cell type and time point are not known.

In this sample, this clonotype turned up a few times. V and J are TRBV30 and TRBJ1-6, with D tentatively TRBD1 (5 bases). The germline V and J ends were trimmed by 6 bases and 7 bases, with 22 bases remaining between them. CDR1 and CDR2 (germline): GTSNPN, SVGIG (reference sequence). This CDR3 is built from 16 residues. As DNA, the CDR3 is TGTGCCTGCCCACTCAAGGGACTCCTGCGCAATTCACCCCTCCACTTT. Translated, it gives CACPLKGLLRNSPLHF.

The J gene is TRBJ2-1, the V gene TRBV6-5; 8 bases agree with TRBD2. V was pared by 5 bases and J by 8 bases, with 17 bases of the junction left unmatched. The CDR3 totals 17 residues. Looked up from germline, CDR1 is MNHEY and CDR2 is SVGAGI. CDR3: CASSRFGGADANDEQFF. The CDR3 bases are TGTGCCAGCAGTCGGTTCGGGGGGGCCGATGCGAACGATGAGCAGTTCTTC.

This clonotype turned up a few times. The rearrangement joins TRBV10-3 to TRBJ2-1, with 10 bases that match TRBD2. The CDR3 is 16 amino acids. Germline V gene data show CDR1 as ENHRY and CDR2 as SYGVKD. Trimming removed 5 bases from V and 3 bases from J; junction bases left unmatched: 7. The CDR3 is CAISPQTSGLYNEQFF. DNA for the CDR3: TGTGCCATCAGTCCACAGACTAGCGGGCTCTACAATGAGCAGTTCTTC.

This chain connects TRBV27 to TRBJ2-2, with TRBD2 matching over 10 bases. From germline, CDR1 is MNHEY and CDR2 SMNVEV (reference sequence). V lost 7 bases and J lost 1; bases outside the gene matches: 6. This CDR3 spans 16 amino acids. The CDR3: CASTPSGRLNTGELFF. CDR3 in DNA: TGTGCCAGCACCCCTAGCGGGAGACTGAACACCGGGGAGCTGTTTTTT.

There are a few counts of this clonotype. V gene TRBV24-1 combines with J gene TRBJ2-3; D ambiguous. CDR3 length equals 13 residues. V gave up 5 bases and J gave up 0 bases, with 5 bases separating them. Germline CDR1 KGHDR, CDR2 SFDVKD. As DNA, the CDR3 is TGTGCCACCAGTGCGGCAAGCACAGATACGCAGTATTTT. Translated, it gives CATSAASTDTQYF.

The chain employs TRBV20-1 and TRBJ2-5, with 10 bases matching TRBD2. CDR3 length: 14 residues. Germline V gene lookup returns CDR1 DFQATT and CDR2 SNEGSKA (reference sequence). With V trimmed by 5 bases and J by 5 bases, 8 bases remained unmatched. The CDR3 reads CSAGSGGAYETQYF. CDR3 in DNA: TGCAGTGCTGGGAGCGGGGGGGCCTACGAGACCCAGTACTTC.

The V call is TRBV4-2, the J call TRBJ2-7; 11 bases agree with TRBD2. The CDR3 consists of 16 residues. Germline CDR1 and CDR2: LGHNA and YNFKEQ. V was pared by 4 bases and J by 2 bases, with 7 bases of the junction left unmatched. The DNA of the CDR3 is TGTGCCAGCAGCCCCAACACACTAGCGGGGGCCTACGAGCAGTACTTC. It encodes CASSPNTLAGAYEQYF.

The chain recombines TRBV13 with TRBJ2-5; 10 bases line up with TRBD2. The CDR3 has 15 residues. Germline V lookup: CDR1 PRHDT, CDR2 FYEKMQ (reference sequence). With 2 bases clipped from V and 2 bases from J, the junction kept 2 bases outside the gene matches. CDR3 residues: CASSLQLAGQETQYF. The CDR3 DNA sequence: TGTGCCAGCAGCTTACAACTAGCGGGGCAAGAGACCCAGTACTTC.

The V and J genes are TRBV18 and TRBJ1-4; D is possibly TRBD1 (5 bases). The V end was cut by 4 bases, the J end by 2 bases, with 11 bases between. The CDR3 length is 15 residues. Germline CDR1 and CDR2: KGHSH and LQKENI. CDR3 sequence: CASSRDGLTNEKLFF. DNA for the CDR3: TGTGCCAGCTCACGGGACGGGCTGACTAATGAAAAACTGTTTTTT.

This clonotype was counted only a few times. The chain uses TRBV3-1 and TRBJ2-5; 7 bases agree with TRBD1. The CDR3 consists of 15 residues. Losses at the gene ends were 0 bases for V and 5 bases for J; bases not matched to a gene: 6. Per the germline V gene, CDR1 is LGHDT and CDR2 is YNNKEL (reference sequence). The CDR3 region is CASSQENRGRETQYF. In nucleotides, the CDR3 is TGTGCCAGCAGCCAAGAAAACAGGGGCCGGGAGACCCAGTACTTC.

The V call is TRBV11-2, the J call TRBJ1-6; no definite D call. The CDR3 is made up of 16 amino acids. V gave up 2 bases and J gave up 9 bases, with 17 bases separating them. Germline CDR1 is SGHAT and CDR2 is FQNNGV. The CDR3 region is CASSLRIGNLPSPLHF. CDR3 sequence (DNA): TGTGCCAGCAGCTTAAGAATTGGAAACTTACCTTCACCCCTCCACTTT.

This chain links TRBV24-1 with TRBJ2-1; D might be TRBD1 (8 bases). Per germline, CDR1 KGHDR and CDR2 SFDVKD. V lost 3 bases and J 5 bases, leaving 16 bases between the germline ends. This CDR3 is 16 amino acids long. This CDR3 is CATSDHRGGINNEQFF. The CDR3 DNA reads as TGTGCCACCAGTGATCACAGGGGGGGGATCAACAATGAGCAGTTCTTC.

This clonotype occurred a few times. The chain uses TRBV14 and TRBJ1-3; tentatively, D is TRBD1 (5 bases). This CDR3 is 19 amino acids long. With 0 bases removed from V and 5 bases from J, the gap between germline ends came to 23 bases. CDR1 is SGHDN and CDR2 is FVKESK in the germline V gene. The chain's CDR3 is CASSQDPHGGVGSRNTIYF. In DNA form, the CDR3 reads TGTGCCAGCAGCCAAGATCCCCACGGAGGGGTGGGCTCCCGAAACACCATATATTTT.

This chain's CDR3 is CASSVIGQTYEQYF. The CDR3 bases are TGTGCCAGCAGTGTAATAGGGCAAACCTACGAGCAGTACTTC. The chain uses TRBV12-3 or TRBV12-4 and TRBJ2-7; D is unclear. The CDR3 runs 14 residues. V dropped 5 bases and J dropped 2 bases, with 13 bases sitting between them.

The sample holds many counts of this clonotype. V is TRBV6-5 and J is TRBJ2-7; D is ambiguous. The V end was cut by 2 bases, the J end by 0 bases, with 8 bases between. CDR3 length equals 14 residues. Germline CDR1 is MNHEY and CDR2 is SVGAGI. CDR3 in amino acids: CASSYIPNSYEQYF. CDR3 in DNA: TGTGCCAGCAGTTACATCCCGAACTCCTACGAGCAGTACTTC.

V usage is TRBV6-2 or TRBV6-3 and J usage is TRBJ1-2; the match to TRBD1 covers 7 bases. The CDR3 sequence is 14 residues long. In germline, CDR1 is MNHEY, CDR2 SVGEGT. The trim removed 7 bases at V and 5 bases at J, leaving 10 bases unmatched. CDR3 region: CASNRGGTDYGYTF. The CDR3 coding sequence is TGTGCCAGCAATCGAGGAGGGACAGATTATGGCTACACCTTC.